What follows describes a single T cell receptor (beta chain). Its specificity is unknown. This entry comes from a study of T cells after posttransplantation cyclophosphamide. General study findings and limits: Donor-recipient repertoire similarity was low at 1-2 months, rising over year one.

Repertoires were generated with immunoSEQ multiplex PCR, while TCRdb's copy carries only in-frame clones and drops some. The sample contains more than 10,000 clones, over 75% of which appear only once. Germline-derived CDR1 and CDR2 are SEHNR and FQNEAQ (reference sequence). Trimming cost V 4 bases and J 7 bases, with 14 bases left between them. The CDR3 extends over 14 amino acids. The clonotype was recovered from a man in his forties or fifties in good health, CMV-negative, and a related stem cell transplant donor. Material for sequencing was memory CD4+ T cells sorted from PBMCs. J is TRBJ2-1 and V is TRBV7-9, with a tentative D call TRBD1 (5 bases). This CDR3 is CASSYLTGMNEQFF. In DNA form, the CDR3 reads TGTGCCAGCAGCTACCTCACAGGTATGAATGAGCAGTTCTTC.